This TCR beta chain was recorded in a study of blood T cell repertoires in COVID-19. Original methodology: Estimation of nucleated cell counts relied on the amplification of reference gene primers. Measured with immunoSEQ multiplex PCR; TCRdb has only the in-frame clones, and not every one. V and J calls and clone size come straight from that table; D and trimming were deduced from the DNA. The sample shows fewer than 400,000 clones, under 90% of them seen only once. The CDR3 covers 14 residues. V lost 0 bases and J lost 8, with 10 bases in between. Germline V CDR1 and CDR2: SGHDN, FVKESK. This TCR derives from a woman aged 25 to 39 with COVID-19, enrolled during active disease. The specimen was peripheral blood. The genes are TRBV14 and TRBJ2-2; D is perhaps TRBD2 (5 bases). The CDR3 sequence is CASSQDWSGGELFF. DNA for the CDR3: TGTGCCAGCAGCCAAGATTGGTCGGGAGGGGAGCTGTTTTTT.